This T cell receptor (beta chain) appears in the sequencing data of a study of molecular identifiers for immune sequencing clone quantification. In this sample, this clonotype turned up many times. Trimming left V 2 bases short and J 6 bases short, with 17 bases between. The CDR3 loop spans 15 amino acids. The germline V gene encodes CDR1 LGHNA and CDR2 YNFKEQ. Libraries for naive CD8 T cells, which were made from about 20,000 to 1,000,000 sorted cells, drew on 10%, 30% or 50% of the RNA. Naive CD8 T cells were FACS-sorted by CD8+CD4-CCR7+CD45RA+ markers. MiXCR, run by TCRdb on the PCR reads, gives a single entry per CDR3 protein. The sample gives a few hundred thousand distinct CDR3 sequences, 25% of which show up once; 0.7% to 0.9% is in the top ten.

The chain joins TRBV4-2 to TRBJ2-7; weak D call: TRBD1 (5 bases). The source material was naive CD8+ T cells from blood, with Jurkat cell RNA spiked in. This sample's subset: FACS-sorted CD8+CD4-CCR7+CD45RA+ naive T cells. The receptor was derived from a human donor in good health. Some libraries in this study had Jurkat cell RNA spiked in. The CDR3 DNA sequence: TGTGCCAGCAGCCAAAGGGATCCCCAGGGTCCCGAGCAGTACTTC. Its protein is CASSQRDPQGPEQYF.